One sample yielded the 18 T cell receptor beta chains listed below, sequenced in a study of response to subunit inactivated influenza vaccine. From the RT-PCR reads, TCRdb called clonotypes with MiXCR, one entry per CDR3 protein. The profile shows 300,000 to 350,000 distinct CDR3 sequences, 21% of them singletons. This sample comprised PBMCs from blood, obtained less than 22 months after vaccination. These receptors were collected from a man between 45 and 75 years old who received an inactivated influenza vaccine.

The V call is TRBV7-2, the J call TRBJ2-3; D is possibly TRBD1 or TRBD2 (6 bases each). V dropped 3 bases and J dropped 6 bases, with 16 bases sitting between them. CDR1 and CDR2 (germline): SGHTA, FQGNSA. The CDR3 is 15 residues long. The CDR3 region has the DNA TGTGCCAGCAGCTTGGGGGGCAGACTCCGGGATACGCAGTATTTT. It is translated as CASSLGGRLRDTQYF.

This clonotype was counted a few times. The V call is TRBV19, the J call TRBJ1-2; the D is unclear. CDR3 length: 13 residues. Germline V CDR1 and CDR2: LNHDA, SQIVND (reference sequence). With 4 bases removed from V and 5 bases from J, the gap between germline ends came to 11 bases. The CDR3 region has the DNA TGTGCCAGTAGTACGGGCAGCCCATATGGCTACACCTTC. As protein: CASSTGSPYGYTF. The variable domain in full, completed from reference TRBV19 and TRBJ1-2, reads DGGITQSPKYLFRKEGQNVTLSCEQNLNHDAMYWYRQDPGQGLRLIYYSQIVNDFQKGDIAEGYSVSREKKESFPLTVTSAQKNPTAFYLCASSTGSPYGYTFGSGTRLTVV.

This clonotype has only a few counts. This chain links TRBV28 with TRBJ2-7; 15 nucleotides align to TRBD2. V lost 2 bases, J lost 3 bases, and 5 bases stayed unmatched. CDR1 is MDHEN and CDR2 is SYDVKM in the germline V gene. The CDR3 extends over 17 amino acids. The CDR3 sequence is CASSLALGLAGGYEQYF. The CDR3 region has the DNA TGTGCCAGCAGTTTAGCCCTGGGACTAGCGGGAGGCTACGAGCAGTACTTC. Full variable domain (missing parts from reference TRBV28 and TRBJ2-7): DVKVTQSSRYLVKRTGEKVFLECVQDMDHENMFWYRQDPGLGLRLIYFSYDVKMKEKGDIPEGYSVSREKKERFSLILESASTNQTSMYLCASSLALGLAGGYEQYFGPGTRLTVT.

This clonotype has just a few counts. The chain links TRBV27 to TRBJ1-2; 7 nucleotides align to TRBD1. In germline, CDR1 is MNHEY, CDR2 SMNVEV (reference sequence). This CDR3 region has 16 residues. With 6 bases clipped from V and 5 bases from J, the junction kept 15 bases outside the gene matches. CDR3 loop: CASRPLFRTGVYGYTF. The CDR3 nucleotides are TGTGCCAGCAGACCTCTCTTCAGGACAGGCGTTTATGGCTACACCTTC.

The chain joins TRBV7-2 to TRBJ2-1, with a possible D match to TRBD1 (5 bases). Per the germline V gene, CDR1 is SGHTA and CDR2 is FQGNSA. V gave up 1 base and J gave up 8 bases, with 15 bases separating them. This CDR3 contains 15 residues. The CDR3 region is CASSLGLGVSDEQFF. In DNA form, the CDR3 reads TGTGCCAGCAGCTTAGGGCTAGGGGTCTCCGATGAGCAGTTCTTC.

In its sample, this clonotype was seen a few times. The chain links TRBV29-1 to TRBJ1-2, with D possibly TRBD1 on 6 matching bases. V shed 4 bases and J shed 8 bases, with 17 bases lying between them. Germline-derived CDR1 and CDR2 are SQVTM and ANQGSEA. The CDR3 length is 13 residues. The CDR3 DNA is TGCAGCGTTGGAGGAGGGGGATTTGGAGGCTACACCTTC. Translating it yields CSVGGGGFGGYTF.

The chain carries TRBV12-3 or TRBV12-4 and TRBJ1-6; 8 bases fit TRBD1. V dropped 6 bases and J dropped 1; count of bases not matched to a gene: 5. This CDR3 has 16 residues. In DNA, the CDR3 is TGTGCCAGCAGGGCTGGACAGGGTTCCTATAATTCACCCCTCCACTTT. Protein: CASRAGQGSYNSPLHF.

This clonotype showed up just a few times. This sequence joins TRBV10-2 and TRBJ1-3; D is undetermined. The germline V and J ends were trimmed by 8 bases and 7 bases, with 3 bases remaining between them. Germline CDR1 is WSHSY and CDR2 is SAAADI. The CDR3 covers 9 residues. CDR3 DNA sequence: TGCGCCAGCCCGAACACCATATATTTT. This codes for CASPNTIYF.

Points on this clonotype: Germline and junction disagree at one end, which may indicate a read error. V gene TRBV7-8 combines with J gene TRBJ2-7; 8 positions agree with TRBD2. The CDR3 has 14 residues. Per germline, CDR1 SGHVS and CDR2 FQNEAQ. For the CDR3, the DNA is TGTGCCGGCAGCTTGGCCACTAGCGGCTACGAGCAGTACTTC. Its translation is CAGSLATSGYEQYF.

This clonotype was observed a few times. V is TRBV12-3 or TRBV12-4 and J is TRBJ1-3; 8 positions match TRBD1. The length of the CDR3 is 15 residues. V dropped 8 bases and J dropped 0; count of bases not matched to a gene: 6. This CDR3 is CASGDRRFSGNTIYF. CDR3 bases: TGTGCCAGCGGGGACAGGCGCTTCTCTGGAAACACCATATATTTT.

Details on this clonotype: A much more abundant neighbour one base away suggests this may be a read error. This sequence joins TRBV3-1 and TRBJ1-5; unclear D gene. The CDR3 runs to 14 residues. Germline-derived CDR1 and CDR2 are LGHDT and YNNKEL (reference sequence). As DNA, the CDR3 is TGTGCCAGCAGCCAAGATGCGGGGAATCAGCCCCGGCATTTT. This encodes CASSQDAGNQPRHF. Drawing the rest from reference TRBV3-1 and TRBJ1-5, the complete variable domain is DTAVSQTPKYLVTQMGNDKSIKCEQNLGHDTMYWYKQDSKKFLKIMFSYNNKELIINETVPNRFSPKSPDKAHLNLHINSLELGDSAVYFCASSQDAGNQPRHFGDGTRLSIL.

CDR3 amino acids: CASSQDASLAYEQFF. The CDR3 DNA sequence: TGTGCCAGCAGCCAAGATGCCTCCCTAGCGTATGAGCAGTTCTTC. The chain carries TRBV4-2 and TRBJ2-1; tentatively, D is TRBD2 (6 bases). V was cut by 0 bases and J by 8 bases, with 14 bases left in between. The CDR3 is 15 residues long. Germline loops: CDR1 LGHNA, CDR2 YNFKEQ.

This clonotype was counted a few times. The CDR3 sequence is CASSLSWTSVYNEQFF. In DNA form, the CDR3 reads TGTGCCAGCAGCTTATCTTGGACTAGCGTTTACAATGAGCAGTTCTTC. The chain carries TRBV7-8 and TRBJ2-1, with 9 bases identical to TRBD2. This CDR3 comprises 16 residues. The J segment lost 4 bases and the V segment lost 2 bases, leaving 6 bases of the junction unmatched. Germline-derived CDR1 and CDR2 are SGHVS and FQNEAQ.

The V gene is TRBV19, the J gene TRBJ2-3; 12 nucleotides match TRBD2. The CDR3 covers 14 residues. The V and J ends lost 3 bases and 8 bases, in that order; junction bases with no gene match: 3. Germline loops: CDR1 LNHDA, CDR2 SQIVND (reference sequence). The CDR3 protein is CASSMTSGSRTQYF. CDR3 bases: TGTGCCAGTAGTATGACTAGCGGGAGTCGTACGCAGTATTTT.

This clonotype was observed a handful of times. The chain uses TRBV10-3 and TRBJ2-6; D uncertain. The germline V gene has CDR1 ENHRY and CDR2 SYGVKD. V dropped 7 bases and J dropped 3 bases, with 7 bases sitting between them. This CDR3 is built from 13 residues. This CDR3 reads CAIKNDGANVLTF. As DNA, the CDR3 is TGTGCCATCAAAAACGATGGGGCCAACGTCCTGACTTTC.

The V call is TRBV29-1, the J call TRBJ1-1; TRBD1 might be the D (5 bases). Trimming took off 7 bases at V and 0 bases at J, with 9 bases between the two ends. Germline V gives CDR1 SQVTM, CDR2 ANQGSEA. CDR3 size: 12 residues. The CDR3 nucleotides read TGCAGCGCCGGGACGGTGAACACTGAAGCTTTCTTT. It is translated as CSAGTVNTEAFF.

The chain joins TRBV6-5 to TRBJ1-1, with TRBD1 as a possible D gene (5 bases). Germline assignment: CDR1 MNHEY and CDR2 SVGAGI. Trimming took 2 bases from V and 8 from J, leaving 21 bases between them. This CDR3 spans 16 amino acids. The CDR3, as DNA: TGTGCCAGCAGTTACGGTTTGGACTCCTCAGGGCGGGAAGCTTTCTTT. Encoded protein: CASSYGLDSSGREAFF.

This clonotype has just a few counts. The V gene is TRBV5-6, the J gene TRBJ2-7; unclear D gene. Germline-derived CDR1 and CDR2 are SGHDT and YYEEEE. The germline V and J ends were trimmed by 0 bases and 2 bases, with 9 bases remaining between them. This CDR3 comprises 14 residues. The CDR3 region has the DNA TGTGCCAGCAGCTTGGGGGATAAAACCTACGAGCAGTACTTC. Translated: CASSLGDKTYEQYF.